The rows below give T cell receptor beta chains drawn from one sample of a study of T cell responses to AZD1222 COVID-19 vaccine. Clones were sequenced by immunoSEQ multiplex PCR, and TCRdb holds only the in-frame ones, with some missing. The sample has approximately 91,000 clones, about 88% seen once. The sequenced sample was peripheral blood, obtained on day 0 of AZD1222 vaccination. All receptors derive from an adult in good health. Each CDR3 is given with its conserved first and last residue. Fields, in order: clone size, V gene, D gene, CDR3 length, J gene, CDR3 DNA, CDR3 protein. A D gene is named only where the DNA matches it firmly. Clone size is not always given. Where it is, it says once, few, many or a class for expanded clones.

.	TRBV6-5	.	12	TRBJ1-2	TGTGCCAGCAGAGACGGGGGGGTTGGCTACACCTTC	CASRDGGVGYTF
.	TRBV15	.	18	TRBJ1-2	TGTGCCACCAGCAGAGATCCCGGTTATTCGAGAGGGAACTATGGCTACACCTTC	CATSRDPGYSRGNYGYTF
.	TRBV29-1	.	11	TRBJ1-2	TGCAGCGTTGTCGGCTTCTATGGCTACACCTTC	CSVVGFYGYTF
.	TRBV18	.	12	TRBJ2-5	TGTGCCAGCTCACAGGGAACGGAGACCCAGTACTTC	CASSQGTETQYF
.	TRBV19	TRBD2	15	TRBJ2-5	TGTGCCAGTAGTCTATCCCGGGGGGGCCTCGAGACCCAGTACTTC	CASSLSRGGLETQYF
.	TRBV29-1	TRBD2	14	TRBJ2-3	TGCAGCGTTGAGAGCAGCGGGGGGGCGAATACGCAGTATTTT	CSVESSGGANTQYF
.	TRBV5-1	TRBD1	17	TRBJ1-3	TGCGCCAGCAGCTTCGGGACAGGTTCTATTGCAGGAAACACCATATATTTT	CASSFGTGSIAGNTIYF
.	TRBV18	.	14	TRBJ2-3	TGTGCCAGCTCACCACGAGGCACGACAGATACGCAGTATTTT	CASSPRGTTDTQYF
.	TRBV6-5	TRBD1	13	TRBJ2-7	TGTGCCAGCAGTTACCCCGGGACAGGGGAGCAGTACTTC	CASSYPGTGEQYF
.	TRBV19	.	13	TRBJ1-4	TGTGCCAGTAGTTCGGGACTTGACGAAAAACTGTTTTTT	CASSSGLDEKLFF
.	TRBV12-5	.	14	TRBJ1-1	TGTGCTAGTGGTTTGGGGACAGTGAACACTGAAGCTTTCTTT	CASGLGTVNTEAFF
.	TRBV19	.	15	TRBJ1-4	TGTGCCAGTAGTCCCAGAAAAGCAACTAATGAAAAACTGTTTTTT	CASSPRKATNEKLFF
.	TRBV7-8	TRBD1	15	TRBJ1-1	TGTGCCAGCAGCTTAGTCCCAGGGGGATGGGCTGAAGCTTTCTTT	CASSLVPGGWAEAFF
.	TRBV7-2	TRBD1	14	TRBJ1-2	TGTGCCAGCAGCTCTCCAGGGGGCTTCTATGGCTACACCTTC	CASSSPGGFYGYTF
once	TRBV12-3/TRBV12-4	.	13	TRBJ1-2	TGTGCCAGCAGTTCAAGGGGAAGAGATGGCTACACCTTC	CASSSRGRDGYTF
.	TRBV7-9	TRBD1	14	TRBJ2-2	TGTGCCAGCAGCTTAAGGGGGCTGACCGGGGAGCTGTTTTTT	CASSLRGLTGELFF
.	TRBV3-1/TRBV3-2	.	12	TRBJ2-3	TGTGCCAGCAGCTCCTACACAGATACGCAGTATTTT	CASSSYTDTQYF
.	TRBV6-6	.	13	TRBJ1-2	TGTGCCAGCAGTTACGAACCTAGTGATGGCTACACCTTC	CASSYEPSDGYTF
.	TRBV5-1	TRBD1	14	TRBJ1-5	TGCGCCAGCAGCTCGGGACAGGGAGATCAGCCCCAGCATTTT	CASSSGQGDQPQHF
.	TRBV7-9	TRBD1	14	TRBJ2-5	TGTGCCAGCAGCCCCAGGACAGGTCAAGAGACCCAGTACTTC	CASSPRTGQETQYF
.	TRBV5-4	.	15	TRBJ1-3	TGTGCCAGCAGCTTGGGGGCCAACTCTGGAAACACCATATATTTT	CASSLGANSGNTIYF
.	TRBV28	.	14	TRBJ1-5	TGTGCCAGCAGTTCGATTTATAGCAATCAGCCCCAGCATTTT	CASSSIYSNQPQHF
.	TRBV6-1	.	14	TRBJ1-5	TGTGCCAGCAGTGAGCACAGACTTAATCAGCCCCAGCATTTT	CASSEHRLNQPQHF
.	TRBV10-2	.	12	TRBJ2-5	TGCGCCAGCAGTGAGTGGGGGGAGACCCAGTACTTC	CASSEWGETQYF
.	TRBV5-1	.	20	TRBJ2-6	TGCGCCAGCAGCTTGGCCTTTTTGGCAGAGCGACTGGGTGGGGCCAACGTCCTGACTTTC	CASSLAFLAERLGGANVLTF